These 15 T cell receptor beta chains originate from one sample sequenced in a study of T-cell memory formation after mild COVID-19 (TCRdb year 2021). Libraries were prepared through 5' RACE. Instrument on record: Illumina NovaSeq 6000. The public reads were quality trimmed at Q25 with fastp and then assembled into clones with MiXCR by TCRdb, keeping productive beta chains. Identical CDR3 proteins give one entry, which carries the most common genes and DNA. The sample data list some 150,000 distinct CDR3 sequences, and 6% to 7% of these were observed just once. Around 1.9% of the sample is taken by the ten largest. Sequenced: PBMCs or a T cell subset sorted from them (not recorded which). These receptors originate from an adult woman who had mild COVID-19 (a few samples of this study predate the infection). The sample titles of this study are shuffled in the database, so cell type and time point are left out; the donor was told from shared clones.

This clonotype was counted many times. This chain connects TRBV4-2 to TRBJ1-2; D is undetermined. The CDR3 contains 13 residues. Deletions cut 0 bases from V and 4 bases from J, with 6 bases between. Germline values: CDR1 LGHNA, CDR2 YNFKEQ. CDR3 sequence reads: CASSQERIYGYTF. The CDR3 nucleotides are TGTGCCAGCAGCCAAGAAAGGATCTATGGCTACACCTTC.

This clonotype has more than one count but fewer than ten. This sequence joins TRBV12-3 or TRBV12-4 and TRBJ2-2, with 10 bases aligning to TRBD2. There are 15 residues in the CDR3. V dropped 7 bases and J dropped 3; count of bases not matched to a gene: 5. The CDR3 DNA reads as TGTGCCAGCAACCCGGGACTAGCGCACACCGGGGAGCTGTTTTTT. Translating gives CASNPGLAHTGELFF.

The chain combines TRBV2 with TRBJ1-1, with D possibly matching TRBD1 (5 bases). V lost 6 bases, J lost 5 bases, and 19 bases lay in between. Germline V gene sequence: CDR1 SNHLY, CDR2 FYNNEI. The length of the CDR3 is 15 residues. The DNA of the CDR3 is TGTGCCAGCAGCGATACGACAGCCCCGGGGACTGAAGCTTTCTTT. Translation gives CASSDTTAPGTEAFF.

This chain connects TRBV12-3 or TRBV12-4 to TRBJ1-3; D unresolved. There are 13 residues in the CDR3. Trimming cost V 6 bases and J 4 bases, with 10 bases left between them. The CDR3 spells CASRLGGGNTIYF. As DNA, the CDR3 is TGTGCCAGCAGACTGGGCGGAGGAAACACCATATATTTT.

The rearrangement uses TRBV15 and TRBJ1-6, with D hard to call. The CDR3 contains 13 residues. Trimming cost V 0 bases and J 9 bases, with 6 bases left between them. Germline V gives CDR1 LNHNV, CDR2 YYDKDF (reference sequence). Here the CDR3 DNA reads TGTGCCACCAGCAGAGAACCCGGTTCACCCCTCCACTTT. Amino acids: CATSREPGSPLHF.

This clonotype has a handful of counts. The rearrangement links TRBV7-9 to TRBJ2-1, with D unresolved. The CDR3 has 14 residues. V lost 2 bases to trimming and J lost 5 bases, with 10 bases between them. Per the germline V gene, CDR1 is SEHNR and CDR2 is FQNEAQ (reference sequence). CDR3 region: CASSLSTTHNEQFF. As DNA, the CDR3 is TGTGCCAGCAGCTTATCAACAACCCACAATGAGCAGTTCTTC.

This clonotype was recorded many times. The chain uses TRBV5-1 and TRBJ2-6; the D gene could be TRBD1 or TRBD2 (5 bases each). Trimming stripped 4 bases from V and 0 bases from J, with 8 bases between. The CDR3 totals 15 residues. Germline-derived CDR1 and CDR2 are SGHRS and YFSETQ. CDR3: CASSRDGSGANVLTF. Written as DNA, the CDR3 is TGCGCCAGCAGCCGGGACGGCTCTGGGGCCAACGTCCTGACTTTC. The entire variable domain, with the rest obtained from reference TRBV5-1 and TRBJ2-6, is as follows: KAGVTQTPRYLIKTRGQQVTLSCSPISGHRSVSWYQQTPGQGLQFLFEYFSETQRNKGNFPGRFSGRQFSNSRSEMNVSTLELGDSALYLCASSRDGSGANVLTFGAGSRLTVL.

The gene calls are TRBV29-1 and TRBJ2-3; 9 nucleotides agree with TRBD1. J was trimmed by 4 bases and V by 6 bases; bases with no gene match: 8. CDR1 and CDR2 (germline): SQVTM, ANQGSEA. CDR3 length: 14 amino acids. This chain's CDR3 is CSVVGTGLADTQYF. The CDR3 nucleotides are TGCAGCGTAGTCGGGACAGGGCTCGCAGATACGCAGTATTTT.

The chain employs TRBV6-5 and TRBJ1-6, with unresolved D. The CDR3 contains 14 residues. Trimming stripped 0 bases from V and 7 bases from J, with 7 bases between. CDR1 and CDR2 (germline): MNHEY, SVGAGI. The CDR3 sequence: CASSYSGYNSPLHF. CDR3 bases: TGTGCCAGCAGTTACTCAGGGTACAATTCACCCCTCCACTTT.

This clonotype was detected many times. The chain employs TRBV12-3 or TRBV12-4 and TRBJ2-1, with TRBD2 matching over 15 bases. This CDR3 is built from 18 residues. The J segment lost 9 bases and the V segment lost 6 bases, leaving 15 bases of the junction unmatched. This CDR3 reads CASSSPLRTSGRGGEQFF. The CDR3, as DNA: TGTGCCAGCAGCTCCCCCCTCCGGACTAGCGGGAGGGGAGGTGAGCAGTTCTTC.

This clonotype was counted many times. This chain links TRBV7-2 with TRBJ2-3; no clear D. V was cut by 5 bases and J by 2 bases, with 17 bases left in between. The CDR3 consists of 16 residues. Germline CDR1 reads SGHTA; CDR2 reads FQGNSA. The CDR3 sequence: CASSANPPRITDTQYF. The CDR3 DNA is TGTGCCAGCAGCGCAAACCCCCCTCGCATCACAGATACGCAGTATTTT.

This clonotype was found many times. J is TRBJ2-4 and V is TRBV20-1, with D tentatively TRBD1 or TRBD2 (6 bases each). Germline V gene lookup returns CDR1 DFQATT and CDR2 SNEGSKA (reference sequence). V was trimmed by 5 bases and J by 3 bases, leaving 14 bases between them. This CDR3 has 14 amino acids. CDR3: CSAGDGGGKNIQYF. In nucleotides, the CDR3 is TGCAGTGCTGGGGATGGAGGGGGCAAAAACATTCAGTACTTC.

This clonotype was counted ten times or more. The chain joins TRBV9 to TRBJ2-1, with 7 bases matching TRBD1. CDR1 SGDLS and CDR2 YYNGEE come from the germline V gene. This CDR3 is built from 15 residues. V dropped 0 bases and J dropped 9; count of bases not matched to a gene: 9. The CDR3 nucleotides are TGTGCCAGCAGCGTAGGGCCGACAGGGATTGGTGAGCAGTTCTTC. It codes for CASSVGPTGIGEQFF.

V gene TRBV5-1 combines with J gene TRBJ2-7; D might be TRBD2 (5 bases). V was cut by 4 bases and J by 4 bases, with 12 bases left in between. Germline V gene sequence: CDR1 SGHRS, CDR2 YFSETQ. The CDR3 length is 13 residues. The CDR3 sequence: CASSPHREYEQYF. The CDR3 DNA is TGCGCCAGCAGCCCTCATCGGGAATACGAGCAGTACTTC.

This clonotype was detected many times. The chain links TRBV15 to TRBJ2-1, with 9 nucleotides matching TRBD2. With 5 bases clipped from V and 3 bases from J, the junction kept 5 bases outside the gene matches. Germline V CDR1 and CDR2: LNHNV, YYDKDF (reference sequence). This CDR3 contains 15 residues. The CDR3 DNA reads as TGTGCCACCAGCTCCGGACTAGCGATCTACAATGAGCAGTTCTTC. It yields the protein CATSSGLAIYNEQFF.